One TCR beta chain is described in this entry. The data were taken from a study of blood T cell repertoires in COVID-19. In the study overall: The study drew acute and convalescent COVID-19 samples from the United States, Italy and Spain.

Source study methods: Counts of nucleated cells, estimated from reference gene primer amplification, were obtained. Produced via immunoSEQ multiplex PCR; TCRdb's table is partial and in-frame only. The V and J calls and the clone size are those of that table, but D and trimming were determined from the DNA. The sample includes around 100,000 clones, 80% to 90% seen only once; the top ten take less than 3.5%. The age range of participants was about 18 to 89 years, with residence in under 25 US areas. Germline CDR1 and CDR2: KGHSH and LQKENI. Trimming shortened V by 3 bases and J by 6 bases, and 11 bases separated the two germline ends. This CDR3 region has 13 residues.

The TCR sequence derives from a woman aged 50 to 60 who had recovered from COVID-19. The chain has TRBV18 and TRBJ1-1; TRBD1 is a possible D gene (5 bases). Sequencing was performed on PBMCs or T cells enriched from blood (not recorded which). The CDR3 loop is CASSPVSGAEAFF. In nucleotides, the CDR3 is TGTGCCAGCTCACCGGTATCGGGGGCTGAAGCTTTCTTT.